Described below is a single TCR beta chain sequence and its context. Its target is unknown. This entry comes from a study of T cell responses to AZD1222 COVID-19 vaccine. General observations from the study: Among spike-specific TCRs, nearly half reportedly target unmutated variant regions. Donors were mostly white British, more females; clonal diversity possibly underestimated.

The data were produced by immunoSEQ multiplex PCR, yet TCRdb's version contains in-frame clones alone and is incomplete. This table holds 150,000 or so clones, roughly 92% found once. Germline V CDR1 and CDR2: SGHRS, YFSETQ. The CDR3 length is 15 residues. V shed 4 bases, J shed 0 bases, and the junction held 6 bases outside the gene matches. This TCR was sampled from an adult who received the AZD1222 COVID-19 vaccine. The chain links TRBV5-1 to TRBJ1-1; 7 bases map to TRBD1. Sequencing used peripheral blood, obtained 28 days after the second AZD1222 dose. The CDR3 DNA reads as TGCGCCAGCAGCGACACCGGGACAGTGAACACTGAAGCTTTCTTT. It encodes CASSDTGTVNTEAFF. The full variable domain, its missing parts supplied by reference TRBV5-1 and TRBJ1-1, is KAGVTQTPRYLIKTRGQQVTLSCSPISGHRSVSWYQQTPGQGLQFLFEYFSETQRNKGNFPGRFSGRQFSNSRSEMNVSTLELGDSALYLCASSDTGTVNTEAFFGQGTRLTVV.